These 13 T cell receptor beta chains were sequenced from one sample in a study of blood T cell repertoires in COVID-19 (dated by TCRdb to 2018 to 2020). Libraries were built with the immunoSEQ multiplex PCR assay. The table comes from immuneACCESS by way of TCRdb, which keeps in-frame sequences with V and J called. Part of the clones is missing from these tables; in studies checked, under half for an unresolved V gene and the rest for unknown reasons. In all, the sample holds fewer than 300,000 clones, and 80% to 90% of those were seen once. The ten largest clones represent under 9.5% of the sample. Input material: PBMCs or T cells enriched from blood (not recorded which). The origin of the receptors is a man aged 35 to 55 who had recovered from COVID-19.

The count of this clone is one. The chain recombines TRBV5-1 with TRBJ1-6; 9 nucleotides match TRBD1. Per germline, CDR1 SGHRS and CDR2 YFSETQ. The ends lost 4 bases at V and 7 bases at J; junction bases unmatched: 6. The length of the CDR3 is 15 residues. The CDR3 sequence is CASSETTGGNSPLHF. The CDR3 DNA follows: TGCGCCAGCAGCGAGACGACAGGGGGGAATTCACCCCTCCACTTT.

The V call is TRBV6-6, the J call TRBJ1-4; D unclear. Germline V CDR1 and CDR2: MNHNY, SVGAGI (reference sequence). Trimming took off 4 bases at V and 10 bases at J, with 7 bases between the two ends. CDR3 length: 11 residues. CDR3 loop: CASSSVRKLFF. CDR3 sequence (DNA): TGTGCCAGCAGTTCTGTCCGAAAACTGTTTTTT.

The chain couples TRBV11-3 to TRBJ2-7, with 8 bases fitting TRBD2. The CDR3 is 13 amino acids. Germline CDR1 and CDR2: SGHNT and YENEEA. V lost 7 bases, J lost 5 bases, and 7 bases stayed unmatched. CDR3 in DNA: TGTGCCAGCAACGGGGGGGCGGCCAACGAGCAGTACTTC. This translates into CASNGGAANEQYF.

This clone has only one observation. V gene TRBV13 combines with J gene TRBJ1-2; possibly TRBD1 for D (6 bases). Trimming pared 5 bases from V and 4 bases from J, leaving 17 bases between. This CDR3 has 15 amino acids. Germline CDR1 is PRHDT and CDR2 is FYEKMQ (reference sequence). The CDR3 reads CASSLRGYSGYGYTF. The CDR3, as DNA: TGTGCCAGCAGCCTAAGGGGGTATTCCGGCTATGGCTACACCTTC.

The chain employs TRBV19 and TRBJ1-6, with a possible D match to TRBD1 (6 bases). V was shortened by 3 bases and J by 9 bases, with 12 bases between the two germline ends. CDR3 length: 14 amino acids. Per the germline V gene, CDR1 is LNHDA and CDR2 is SQIVND (reference sequence). CDR3 in DNA: TGTGCCAGTAGTATGACAGGCGTGGGTTCACCCCTCCACTTT. This translates into CASSMTGVGSPLHF. Using reference TRBV19 and TRBJ1-6 for the parts outside the CDR3, the full variable domain is DGGITQSPKYLFRKEGQNVTLSCEQNLNHDAMYWYRQDPGQGLRLIYYSQIVNDFQKGDIAEGYSVSREKKESFPLTVTSAQKNPTAFYLCASSMTGVGSPLHFGNGTRLTVT.

The genes are TRBV28 and TRBJ1-2; TRBD1 matches 11 bases. The CDR3 loop spans 17 amino acids. Per germline, CDR1 MDHEN and CDR2 SYDVKM. V trimming: 5 bases; J trimming: 7 bases; junction bases outside the gene matches: 15. For the CDR3, the DNA is TGTGCCAGCAGTCCCCGGCTGGTCGGACAGGGGGCGCCTGGCTACACCTTC. This translates into CASSPRLVGQGAPGYTF.

The CDR3 loop is CATSDTPAPLSEQFF. In DNA, the CDR3 is TGTGCCACCAGTGATACGCCCGCACCTTTGAGTGAGCAGTTCTTC. The chain uses TRBV24-1 and TRBJ2-1; D gene uncertain. Per the germline V gene, CDR1 is KGHDR and CDR2 is SFDVKD. The V and J ends lost 3 bases and 9 bases respectively, with 17 bases between them. The CDR3 runs to 15 residues.

This clone was seen only a few times. The CDR3 region is CASSQEKQGLNSPLHF. CDR3 nucleotides: TGTGCCAGCAGCCAAGAAAAACAGGGCCTAAATTCACCCCTCCACTTT. The rearrangement joins TRBV14 to TRBJ1-6; possible D gene TRBD1, 6 bases. Germline values: CDR1 SGHDN, CDR2 FVKESK. This CDR3 region has 16 residues. V lost 0 bases and J 7 bases, leaving 13 bases between the germline ends.

The V call is TRBV5-1, the J call TRBJ2-7, with 8 bases matching TRBD1. The CDR3 has 16 residues. Per the germline V gene, CDR1 is SGHRS and CDR2 is YFSETQ. V trimming: 4 bases; J trimming: 4 bases; junction bases outside the gene matches: 13. CDR3 in DNA: TGCGCCAGCAGCCCGGACTGGGACAGGACCCTATACGAGCAGTACTTC. Its translation is CASSPDWDRTLYEQYF. The entire variable domain, with the rest obtained from reference TRBV5-1 and TRBJ2-7, is as follows: KAGVTQTPRYLIKTRGQQVTLSCSPISGHRSVSWYQQTPGQGLQFLFEYFSETQRNKGNFPGRFSGRQFSNSRSEMNVSTLELGDSALYLCASSPDWDRTLYEQYFGPGTRLTVT.

This rearrangement joins TRBV4-1 to TRBJ2-1; 7 bases are shared with TRBD2. Unmatched junction bases numbered 6, after V lost 1 base and J lost 0 bases. The CDR3 extends over 17 amino acids. Germline values: CDR1 MGHRA, CDR2 YSYEKL. The CDR3 DNA follows: TGCGCCAGCAGCCAAGTTTACCCTAGCGGCTCCTACAATGAGCAGTTCTTC. The encoded protein is CASSQVYPSGSYNEQFF.

The chain employs TRBV7-9 and TRBJ2-3; D unclear. Trimming cost V 10 bases and J 1 base, with 15 bases left between them. Germline CDR1 and CDR2: SEHNR and FQNEAQ (reference sequence). This CDR3 is 14 amino acids long. The chain's CDR3 is CAITTTLGTDTQYF. CDR3 DNA: TGTGCCATCACGACCACCCTAGGCACAGATACGCAGTATTTT.

This clone was detected once. This chain uses TRBV30 with TRBJ2-1; D might be TRBD1 (6 bases). The germline gives CDR1 GTSNPN, CDR2 SVGIG (reference sequence). This CDR3 has 15 amino acids. Deletions cut 4 bases from V and 5 bases from J, with 18 bases between. CDR3 nucleotide sequence: TGTGCCTGGATCGGAGCTTCGACAGGACACAATGAGCAGTTCTTC. It translates to CAWIGASTGHNEQFF.

The genes are TRBV24-1 and TRBJ2-7; 13 positions agree with TRBD2. The CDR3 length is 15 residues. Per germline, CDR1 KGHDR and CDR2 SFDVKD. The junction had 3 bases not matched to a gene; V was cut back by 3 bases and J by 5 bases. The CDR3 DNA is TGTGCCACCAGTGATCCAGGGACTAGCGGGAACGAGCAGTACTTC. This encodes CATSDPGTSGNEQYF.